This is a list of T cell receptor beta chains from one sample in a study of blood T cell repertoires in COVID-19. Some clones are missing from TCRdb's copy, which holds only in-frame ones; the method was immunoSEQ multiplex PCR. The profile shows tens of thousands of clones, roughly 78% of them singletons. Input material: peripheral blood. The receptors derive from a man in his sixties with acute or convalescent COVID-19. Both conserved end residues are trimmed from each CDR3. Each record gives: V gene, CDR3 protein.

>TRBV27
ASSLALAGGSHEQF
>TRBV28
ATLTSGRSYNEQF
>TRBV3-1/TRBV3-2
ASSQVTAGEREKLF
>TRBV24-1
ATRQHTSTDTQY
>TRBV2
ASSEYRGLQSPLH
>TRBV4-2
ASSQDGTSGRVYEQY
>TRBV19
ASMGGSSGANVLT
>TRBV29-1
SVGEGGTGAF
>TRBV6-1
ASSDEISTAKETQY
>TRBV6-6
ASSFQENIQY
>TRBV11-2
ASRLTGARNTIY
>TRBV12-3/TRBV12-4
ASRTGNQPQH
>TRBV6-2/TRBV6-3
ASSHQNQGEKLF
>TRBV23-1
ASSQSCYGEVPSTNEKLF
>TRBV11-3
ASSLRGRGNEQF
>TRBV7-2
ASSQTPFGPVTQY
>TRBV18
ASSPLGQSYEQY
>TRBV4-3
ASSLSGGRTQY
>TRBV29-1
SAPAPGGETQY
>TRBV5-1
ASSLAPTSTDTQY
>TRBV10-1
DSPSGELF
>TRBV20-1
SASGQGLTGYT
>TRBV15
ATSRDGRVRYT
>TRBV7-8
ASSLRGGIGGETQY
>TRBV7-7
ASSLTSDAAGEQF
>TRBV2
ASSEGGGSNQPQH
>TRBV19
ASSQRTGRNEQF
>TRBV11-3
ASSFSGSPDTQY
>TRBV28
ASSPISGQGGEQY
>TRBV3-1/TRBV3-2
ASSQDLGGLGSNTGELF
>TRBV7-9
ASSFNGAGTGELF
>TRBV19
ASSSRDRGSYEQY
>TRBV27
ASSLPGNREQF
>TRBV15
ATSRDPGGSETQY
>TRBV11-3
ASSSQGEGTGELF
>TRBV10-3
AISARQSGHGEQY
>TRBV5-8
ASSLVGLYEQY
>TRBV19
ASSIKRSTDTQY